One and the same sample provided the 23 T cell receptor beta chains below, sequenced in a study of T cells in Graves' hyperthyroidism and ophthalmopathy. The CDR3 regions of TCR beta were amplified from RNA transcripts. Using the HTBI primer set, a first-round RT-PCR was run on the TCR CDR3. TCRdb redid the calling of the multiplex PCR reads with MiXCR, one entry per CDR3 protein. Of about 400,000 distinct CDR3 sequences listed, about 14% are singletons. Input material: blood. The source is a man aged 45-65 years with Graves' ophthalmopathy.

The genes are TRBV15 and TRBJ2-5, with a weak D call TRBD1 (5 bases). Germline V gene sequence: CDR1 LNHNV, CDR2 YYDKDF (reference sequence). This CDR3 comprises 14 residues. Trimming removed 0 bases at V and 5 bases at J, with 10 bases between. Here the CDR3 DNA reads TGTGCCACCAGCAGAGATTCGGCAGGGGAGACCCAGTACTTC. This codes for CATSRDSAGETQYF.

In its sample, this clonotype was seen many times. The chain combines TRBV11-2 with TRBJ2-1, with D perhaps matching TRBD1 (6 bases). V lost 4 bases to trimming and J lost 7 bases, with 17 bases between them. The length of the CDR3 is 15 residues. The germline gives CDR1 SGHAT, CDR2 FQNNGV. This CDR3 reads CASSSTNTGLNEQFF. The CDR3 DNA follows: TGTGCCAGCAGCTCAACAAACACAGGGCTAAATGAGCAGTTCTTC.

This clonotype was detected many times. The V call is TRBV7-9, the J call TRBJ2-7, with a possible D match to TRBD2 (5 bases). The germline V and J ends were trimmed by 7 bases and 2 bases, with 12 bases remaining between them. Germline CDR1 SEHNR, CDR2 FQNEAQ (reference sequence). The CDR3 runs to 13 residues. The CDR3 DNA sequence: TGTGCCAGCAAGTTGGGAGCTACCTACGAGCAGTACTTC. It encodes CASKLGATYEQYF.

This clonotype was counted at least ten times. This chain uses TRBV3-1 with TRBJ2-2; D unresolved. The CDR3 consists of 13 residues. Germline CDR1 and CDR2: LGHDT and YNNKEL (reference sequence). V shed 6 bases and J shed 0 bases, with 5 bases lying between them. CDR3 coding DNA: TGTGCCAGCAGGCTTACGAACACCGGGGAGCTGTTTTTT. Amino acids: CASRLTNTGELFF.

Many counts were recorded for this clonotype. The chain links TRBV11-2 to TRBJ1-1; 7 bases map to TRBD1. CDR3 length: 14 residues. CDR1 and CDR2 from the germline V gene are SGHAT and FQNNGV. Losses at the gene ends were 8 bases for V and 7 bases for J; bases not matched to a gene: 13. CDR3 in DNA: TGTGCCAGCCAAGGGGAGACAGGGTTAAGTGAAGCTTTCTTT. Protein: CASQGETGLSEAFF.

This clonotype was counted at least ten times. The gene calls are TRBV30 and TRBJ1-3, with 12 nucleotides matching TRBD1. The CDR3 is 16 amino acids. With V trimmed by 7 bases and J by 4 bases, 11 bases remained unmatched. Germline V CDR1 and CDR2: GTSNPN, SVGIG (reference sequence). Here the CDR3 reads CASSRDRGRMGNTIYF. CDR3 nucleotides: TGTGCCTCCTCAAGGGACAGGGGGCGAATGGGAAACACCATATATTTT.

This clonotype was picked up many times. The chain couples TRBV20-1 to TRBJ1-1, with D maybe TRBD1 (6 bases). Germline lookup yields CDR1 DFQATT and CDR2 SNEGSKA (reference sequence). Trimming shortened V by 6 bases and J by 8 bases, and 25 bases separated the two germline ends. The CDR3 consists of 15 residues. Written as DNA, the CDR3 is TGCAGTGCCAAAGGCACCGGGACACAAAATATGGAAGCTTTCTTT. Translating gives CSAKGTGTQNMEAFF.

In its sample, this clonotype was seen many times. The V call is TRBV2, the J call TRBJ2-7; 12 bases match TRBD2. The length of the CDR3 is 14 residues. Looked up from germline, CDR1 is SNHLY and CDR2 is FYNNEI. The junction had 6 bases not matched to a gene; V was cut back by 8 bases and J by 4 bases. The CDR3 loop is CASLAGGLSYEQYF. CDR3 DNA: TGTGCCAGCCTAGCGGGAGGGCTTTCTTACGAGCAGTACTTC.

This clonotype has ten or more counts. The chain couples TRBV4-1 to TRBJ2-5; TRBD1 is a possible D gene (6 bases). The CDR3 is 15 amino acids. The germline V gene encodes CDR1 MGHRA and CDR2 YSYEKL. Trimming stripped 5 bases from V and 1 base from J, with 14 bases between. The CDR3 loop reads CASSTLGQTQETQYF. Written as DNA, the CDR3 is TGCGCCAGCAGCACGCTAGGACAGACCCAAGAGACCCAGTACTTC.

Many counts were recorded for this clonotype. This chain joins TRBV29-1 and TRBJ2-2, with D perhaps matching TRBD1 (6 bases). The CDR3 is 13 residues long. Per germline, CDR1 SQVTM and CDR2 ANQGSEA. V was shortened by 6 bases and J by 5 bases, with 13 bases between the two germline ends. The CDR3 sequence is CSVTGTNTGELFF. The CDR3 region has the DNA TGCAGCGTGACCGGGACAAATACCGGGGAGCTGTTTTTT.

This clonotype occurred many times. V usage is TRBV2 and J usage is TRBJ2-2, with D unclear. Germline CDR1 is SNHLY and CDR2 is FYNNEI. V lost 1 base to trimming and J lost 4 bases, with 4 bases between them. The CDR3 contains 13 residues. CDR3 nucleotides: TGTGCCAGCAGTGAAGTTGGCACCGGGGAGCTGTTTTTT. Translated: CASSEVGTGELFF.

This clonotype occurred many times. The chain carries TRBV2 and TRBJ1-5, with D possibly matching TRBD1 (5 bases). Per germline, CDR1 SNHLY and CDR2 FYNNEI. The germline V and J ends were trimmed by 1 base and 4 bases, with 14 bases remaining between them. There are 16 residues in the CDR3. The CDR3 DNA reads TGTGCCAGCAGTGAAGACAGGTTGGCGGCAAATCAGCCCCAGCATTTT. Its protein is CASSEDRLAANQPQHF.

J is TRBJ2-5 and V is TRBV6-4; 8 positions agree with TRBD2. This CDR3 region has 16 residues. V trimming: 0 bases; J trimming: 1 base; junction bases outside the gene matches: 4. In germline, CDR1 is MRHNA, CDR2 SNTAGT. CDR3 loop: CASSDSAGTSQETQYF. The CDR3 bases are TGTGCCAGCAGTGACTCGGCCGGGACTAGCCAAGAGACCCAGTACTTC.

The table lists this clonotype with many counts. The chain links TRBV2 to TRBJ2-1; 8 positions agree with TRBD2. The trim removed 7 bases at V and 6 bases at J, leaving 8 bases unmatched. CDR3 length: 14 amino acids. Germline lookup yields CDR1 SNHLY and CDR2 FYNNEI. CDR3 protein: CASTASGRVNEQFF. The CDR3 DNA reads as TGTGCCAGCACGGCGAGCGGGAGAGTCAATGAGCAGTTCTTC.

CDR3 region: CASSQRAEDTGELFF. CDR3 DNA: TGTGCCAGCAGCCAAAGAGCGGAGGACACCGGGGAGCTGTTTTTT. This chain connects TRBV3-1 to TRBJ2-2; tentatively, D is TRBD2 (5 bases). V lost 2 bases, J lost 3 bases, and 10 bases lay in between. Germline V gives CDR1 LGHDT, CDR2 YNNKEL (reference sequence). CDR3 length: 15 residues.

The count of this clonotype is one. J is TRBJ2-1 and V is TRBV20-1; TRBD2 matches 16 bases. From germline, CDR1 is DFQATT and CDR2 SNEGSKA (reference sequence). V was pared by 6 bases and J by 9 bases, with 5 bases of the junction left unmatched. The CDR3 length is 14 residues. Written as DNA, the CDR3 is TGCAGTGCCGGGACTAGCGGGAGGGAGGGTGAGCAGTTCTTC. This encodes CSAGTSGREGEQFF.

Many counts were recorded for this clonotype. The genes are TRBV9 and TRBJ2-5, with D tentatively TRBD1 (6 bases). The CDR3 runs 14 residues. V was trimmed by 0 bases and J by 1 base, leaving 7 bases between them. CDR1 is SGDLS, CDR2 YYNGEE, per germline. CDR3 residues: CASSVGTVQETQYF. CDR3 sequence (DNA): TGTGCCAGCAGCGTAGGGACAGTCCAAGAGACCCAGTACTTC.

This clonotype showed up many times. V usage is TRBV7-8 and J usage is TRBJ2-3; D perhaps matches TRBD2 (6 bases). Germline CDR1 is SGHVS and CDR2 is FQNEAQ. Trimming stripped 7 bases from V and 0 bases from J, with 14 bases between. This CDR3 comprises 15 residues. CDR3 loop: CASTWDSASTDTQYF. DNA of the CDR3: TGTGCCAGCACCTGGGACTCCGCTAGCACAGATACGCAGTATTTT.

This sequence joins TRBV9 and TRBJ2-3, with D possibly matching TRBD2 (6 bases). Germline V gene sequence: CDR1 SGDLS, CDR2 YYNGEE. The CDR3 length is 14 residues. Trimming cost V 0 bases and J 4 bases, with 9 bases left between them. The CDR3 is CASSVAPSADTQYF. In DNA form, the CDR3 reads TGTGCCAGCAGCGTAGCACCTAGCGCAGATACGCAGTATTTT. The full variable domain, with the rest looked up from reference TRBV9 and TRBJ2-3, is DSGVTQTPKHLITATGQRVTLRCSPRSGDLSVYWYQQSLDQGLQFLIQYYNGEERAKGNILERFSAQQFPDLHSELNLSSLELGDSALYFCASSVAPSADTQYFGPGTRLTVL.

CDR3 loop: CASSFQGVAGNTIYF. CDR3 nucleotide sequence: TGTGCCAGCAGTTTTCAGGGGGTTGCCGGAAACACCATATATTTT. V and J are TRBV2 and TRBJ1-3; 7 bases line up with TRBD1. V was clipped by 5 bases and J by 4 bases; unmatched bases: 8. CDR1 is SNHLY and CDR2 is FYNNEI in the germline V gene. This CDR3 spans 15 amino acids.

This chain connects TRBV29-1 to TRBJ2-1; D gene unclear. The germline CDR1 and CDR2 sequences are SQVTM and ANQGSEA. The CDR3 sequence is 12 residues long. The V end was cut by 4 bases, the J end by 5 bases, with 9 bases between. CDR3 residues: CSVGVQNNEQFF. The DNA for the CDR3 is TGCAGCGTTGGTGTGCAAAACAATGAGCAGTTCTTC.

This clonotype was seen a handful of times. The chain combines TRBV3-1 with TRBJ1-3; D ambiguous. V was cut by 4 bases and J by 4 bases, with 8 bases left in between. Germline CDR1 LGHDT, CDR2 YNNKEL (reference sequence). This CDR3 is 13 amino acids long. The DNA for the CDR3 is TGTGCCAGCAGCCGAGACTGGGGAAACACCATATATTTT. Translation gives CASSRDWGNTIYF.

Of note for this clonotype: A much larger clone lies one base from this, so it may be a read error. CDR3 amino acids: CASSLTRGGSEQCF. CDR3 nucleotide sequence: TGTGCCAGCAGTTTGACTAGAGGGGGGAGCGAGCAGTGCTTC. This rearrangement joins TRBV6-2 or TRBV6-3 to TRBJ2-7; D possibly uses TRBD1 or TRBD2 (6 bases each). Looked up from germline, CDR1 is MNHEY and CDR2 is SVGEGT. The CDR3 totals 14 residues.